Below, 18 T cell receptor beta chains from the same sample are listed, as sequenced in a study of T cell repertoires in cytomegalovirus infection. The antigens these receptors bind are not known. TCRdb reprocessed the reads via MiXCR and lists one record per CDR3 protein. The sample yields some 800,000 distinct CDR3 sequences, almost 30% seen once. Sequencing was performed on cultured CD8+ T cells from PBMCs, taken from culture after CMV antigen stimulation. All receptors derive from a human donor in good health (CMV status not recorded). Some clones in this sample may be carry-over from other donors' samples.

In this sample, this clonotype turned up a few times. In DNA form, the CDR3 reads TGTGCCACCAGCAGACCTCTTGGGCAGTCCTATGGCTACACCTTC. It is translated as CATSRPLGQSYGYTF. The rearrangement uses TRBV15 and TRBJ1-2, with D unresolved. The CDR3 totals 15 residues. V was clipped by 2 bases and J by 4 bases, with 14 bases between them. Germline-derived CDR1 and CDR2 are LNHNV and YYDKDF (reference sequence).

V gene TRBV7-9 combines with J gene TRBJ1-4, with D maybe TRBD1 (6 bases). There are 14 residues in the CDR3. V shed 7 bases and J shed 3 bases, with 12 bases lying between them. Germline V gene data show CDR1 as SEHNR and CDR2 as FQNEAQ (reference sequence). The CDR3 is CASTATGSNEKLFF. CDR3 DNA: TGTGCCAGCACCGCGACAGGCTCTAATGAAAAACTGTTTTTT.

V usage is TRBV7-4 and J usage is TRBJ2-7; weak D call: TRBD1 (6 bases). The CDR3 has 13 amino acids. CDR1 and CDR2 (germline): SGHVT, SQSDAQ. V lost 2 bases to trimming and J lost 2 bases, with 7 bases between them. This CDR3 reads CASSLKGAYEQYV. CDR3 in DNA: TGTGCCAGCAGCTTAAAGGGGGCCTACGAGCAGTACGTC.

This clonotype was counted at least ten times. V is TRBV13 and J is TRBJ1-2; tentatively, D is TRBD1 (5 bases). CDR3 length: 14 residues. Trimming stripped 4 bases from V and 4 bases from J, with 13 bases between. The germline V gene has CDR1 PRHDT and CDR2 FYEKMQ (reference sequence). CDR3 in amino acids: CASSSGRIFYGYTF. CDR3 in DNA: TGTGCCAGCAGCTCGGGACGGATTTTCTATGGCTACACCTTC.

This sequence joins TRBV4-1 and TRBJ2-7; 7 bases map to TRBD1. CDR1 is MGHRA, CDR2 YSYEKL, per germline. The CDR3 is 15 amino acids. CDR3 coding DNA: TGTGCCAGCAGCCAAGAGGCAGGGGGACGAAACGAGCAGTACGTC. Residues: CASSQEAGGRNEQYV.

This chain connects TRBV9 to TRBJ2-7; TRBD1 agrees at 8 bases. CDR3 size: 16 residues. CDR1 and CDR2 from the germline V gene are SGDLS and YYNGEE. V was pared by 0 bases and J by 5 bases, with 10 bases of the junction left unmatched. The CDR3 bases are TGTGCCAGCAGCGTAGCTCTAGGACAGGGAGCGGACGAGCAGTACTTC. It is translated as CASSVALGQGADEQYF.

V is TRBV19 and J is TRBJ2-2; 12 positions agree with TRBD2. V shed 7 bases, J shed 6 bases, and the junction held 6 bases outside the gene matches. Per germline, CDR1 LNHDA and CDR2 SQIVND (reference sequence). This CDR3 spans 15 amino acids. DNA for the CDR3: TGTGCCAGTAACGCACTAGCGGGGGGAGCCGGGGAGCTGTTTTTT. Amino acids: CASNALAGGAGELFF.

The chain employs TRBV12-3 or TRBV12-4 and TRBJ2-1; tentatively, D is TRBD1 or TRBD2 (5 bases each). The V end lost 6 bases, the J end lost 5 bases, and 20 bases lay between the germline ends. CDR3 length: 16 residues. The CDR3 spells CASSHRSSGANNEQFF. The CDR3 DNA reads as TGTGCCAGCAGCCATAGGTCATCCGGGGCAAACAATGAGCAGTTCTTC.

The chain uses TRBV27 and TRBJ2-1; TRBD2 matches at 7 bases. This CDR3 region has 16 residues. V trimming: 5 bases; J trimming: 3 bases; junction bases outside the gene matches: 10. Germline-derived CDR1 and CDR2 are MNHEY and SMNVEV (reference sequence). CDR3 amino acids: CASSPVPSGYYNEQFF. The CDR3, as DNA: TGTGCCAGCAGTCCGGTCCCTAGCGGTTACTACAATGAGCAGTTCTTC.

This clonotype has only a few counts. The V and J genes are TRBV29-1 and TRBJ2-7; no clear D gene. Germline V CDR1 and CDR2: SQVTM, ANQGSEA. This CDR3 region has 13 residues. The V end was cut by 1 base, the J end by 4 bases, with 11 bases between. The CDR3, as DNA: TGCAGCGTTGAAGTACAGAATATATACGAGCAGTACTTC. Its protein product is CSVEVQNIYEQYF.

A few counts support this clonotype. The chain links TRBV20-1 to TRBJ2-5; D gene uncertain. This CDR3 is built from 12 residues. V was clipped by 4 bases and J by 7 bases, with 13 bases between them. The germline CDR1 and CDR2 sequences are DFQATT and SNEGSKA (reference sequence). The CDR3 sequence: CSATRVFGTQYF. DNA of the CDR3: TGCAGTGCTACCCGGGTATTTGGGACCCAGTACTTC.

The rearrangement joins TRBV9 to TRBJ2-1, with 15 nucleotides matching TRBD2. With V trimmed by 1 base and J by 9 bases, 2 bases remained unmatched. Germline V gene lookup returns CDR1 SGDLS and CDR2 YYNGEE. This CDR3 region has 15 residues. CDR3 sequence (DNA): TGTGCCAGCAGCGTAACGGGACTAGCGGGGGGTGAGCAGTTCTTC. Translated: CASSVTGLAGGEQFF.

The chain recombines TRBV27 with TRBJ2-7, with D perhaps matching TRBD1 (6 bases). Germline-derived CDR1 and CDR2 are MNHEY and SMNVEV (reference sequence). The V and J ends lost 3 bases and 3 bases respectively, with 18 bases between them. This CDR3 has 16 residues. CDR3 loop: CASSFSSGDLVYEQYF. CDR3 nucleotides: TGTGCCAGCAGTTTTTCATCAGGGGACCTGGTCTACGAGCAGTACTTC.

This clonotype was seen more than once but under ten times. This chain connects TRBV29-1 to TRBJ1-2; 7 bases fit TRBD1. This CDR3 comprises 16 residues. The V gene end was trimmed by 5 bases and the J gene end by 5 bases; junction bases not matched to a gene: 17. Looked up from germline, CDR1 is SQVTM and CDR2 is ANQGSEA. DNA of the CDR3: TGCAGCGTTATACACCCGATCCCTGGGACAGCTTATGGCTACACCTTC. Amino acids: CSVIHPIPGTAYGYTF. Full variable domain (remainder filled in from reference TRBV29-1 and TRBJ1-2): SAVISQKPSRDICQRGTSLTIQCQVDSQVTMMFWYRQQPGQSLTLIATANQGSEATYESGFVIDKFPISRPNLTFSTLTVSNMSPEDSSIYLCSVIHPIPGTAYGYTFGSGTRLTVV.

Ten or more counts support this clonotype. The rearrangement links TRBV7-6 to TRBJ2-1; TRBD1 aligns across 7 bases. In germline, CDR1 is SGHVS, CDR2 FNYEAQ. The CDR3 runs to 16 residues. J was trimmed by 4 bases and V by 5 bases; bases with no gene match: 11. The chain's CDR3 is CASSLRDSNPYNEQFF. The CDR3, as DNA: TGTGCCAGCAGCCTCCGGGACAGCAACCCTTACAATGAGCAGTTCTTC.

The chain links TRBV9 to TRBJ2-7, with 8 bases fitting TRBD1. After removal of 4 bases from V and 4 bases from J, the junction contained 7 bases not matched to a gene. From germline, CDR1 is SGDLS and CDR2 YYNGEE. The CDR3 is 14 residues long. CDR3 protein: CASSSRDRQYEQYF. The CDR3 coding sequence is TGTGCCAGCAGCTCCCGGGACAGGCAGTACGAGCAGTACTTC.

The chain couples TRBV9 to TRBJ1-2; D gene uncertain. The CDR3 extends over 12 amino acids. V was trimmed by 0 bases and J by 6 bases, leaving 6 bases between them. CDR1 is SGDLS and CDR2 is YYNGEE in the germline V gene. Here the CDR3 reads CASSVGKDGYTF. Written as DNA, the CDR3 is TGTGCCAGCAGCGTAGGGAAGGATGGCTACACCTTC.

This chain connects TRBV20-1 to TRBJ2-7, with TRBD2 matching over 9 bases. With V trimmed by 0 bases and J by 0 bases, 3 bases remained unmatched. There are 15 residues in the CDR3. Per the germline V gene, CDR1 is DFQATT and CDR2 is SNEGSKA (reference sequence). The CDR3 DNA sequence: TGCAGTGCTAGAGATTCTAGCGGGAACTCCTACGAGCAGTACGTC. It encodes CSARDSSGNSYEQYV.